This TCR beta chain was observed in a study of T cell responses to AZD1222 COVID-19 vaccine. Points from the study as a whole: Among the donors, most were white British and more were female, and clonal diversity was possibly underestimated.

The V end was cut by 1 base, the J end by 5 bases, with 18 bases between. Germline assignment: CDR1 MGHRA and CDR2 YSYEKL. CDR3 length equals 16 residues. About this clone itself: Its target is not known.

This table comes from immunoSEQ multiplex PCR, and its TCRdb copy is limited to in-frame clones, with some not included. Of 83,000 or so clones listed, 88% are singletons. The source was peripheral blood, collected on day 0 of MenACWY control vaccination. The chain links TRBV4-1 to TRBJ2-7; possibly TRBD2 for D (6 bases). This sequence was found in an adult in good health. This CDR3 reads CASSQVNMGLADEQYF. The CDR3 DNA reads TGCGCCAGCAGCCAAGTTAATATGGGACTGGCGGACGAGCAGTACTTC.